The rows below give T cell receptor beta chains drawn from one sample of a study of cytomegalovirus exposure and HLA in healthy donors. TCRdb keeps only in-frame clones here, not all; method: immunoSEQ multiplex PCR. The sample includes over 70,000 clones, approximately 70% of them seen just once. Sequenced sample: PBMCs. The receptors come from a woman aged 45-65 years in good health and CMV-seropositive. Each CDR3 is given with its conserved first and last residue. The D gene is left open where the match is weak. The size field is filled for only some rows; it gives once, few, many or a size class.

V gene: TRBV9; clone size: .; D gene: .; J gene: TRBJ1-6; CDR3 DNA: TGTGCCAGCAGCCTTAGTTTAGATCCCAATTCACCCCTCCACTTT; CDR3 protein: CASSLSLDPNSPLHF
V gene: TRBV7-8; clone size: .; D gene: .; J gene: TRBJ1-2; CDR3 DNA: TGTGCCAGCAGCCTCGGACACCTCTATGGCTACACCTTC; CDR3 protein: CASSLGHLYGYTF
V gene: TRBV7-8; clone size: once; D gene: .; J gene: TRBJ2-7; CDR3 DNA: TGTGCCAGCAGCGAACGTGGGGGGTTGACTCACGAGCAGTACTTC; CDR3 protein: CASSERGGLTHEQYF
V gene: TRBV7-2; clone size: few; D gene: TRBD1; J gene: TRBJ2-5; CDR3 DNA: TGTGCCAGCCGCGATCCGAGGACAGGCTCACAAGAGACCCAGTACTTC; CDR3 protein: CASRDPRTGSQETQYF
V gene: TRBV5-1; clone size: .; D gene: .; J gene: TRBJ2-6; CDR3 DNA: TGCGCCAGCAGCGGCTCCCCAGGGGCTGGGGCCAACGTCCTGACTTTC; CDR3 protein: CASSGSPGAGANVLTF
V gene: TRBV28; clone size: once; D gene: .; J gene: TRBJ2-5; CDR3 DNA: TGTGCCAGCCGGCCAGAGGGTTCGGAGGAGACCCAGTACTTC; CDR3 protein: CASRPEGSEETQYF
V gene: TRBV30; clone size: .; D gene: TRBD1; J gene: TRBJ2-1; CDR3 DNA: TGTGCCTGGGACAGGGGGCGGTTAGATGAGCAGTTCTTC; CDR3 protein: CAWDRGRLDEQFF
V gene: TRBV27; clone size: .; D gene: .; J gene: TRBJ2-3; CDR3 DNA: TGTGCCAGCAGTTTATACCTATCGGGTGCTACGCAGTATTTT; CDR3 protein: CASSLYLSGATQYF
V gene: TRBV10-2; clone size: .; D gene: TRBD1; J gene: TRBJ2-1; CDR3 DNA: TGCGCCAGCAGTAAGACAGGGATCGATGAGCAGTTCTTC; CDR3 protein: CASSKTGIDEQFF
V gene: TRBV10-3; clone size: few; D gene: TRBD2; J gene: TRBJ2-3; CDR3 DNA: TGTGCCATCAGTGATAGCCTAGCGGGAGCCGGGAAAGATACGCAGTATTTT; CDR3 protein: CAISDSLAGAGKDTQYF
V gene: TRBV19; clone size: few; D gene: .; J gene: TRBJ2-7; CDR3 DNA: TGTGCCAGTAGTCAACAGCCCGATTCCTACGAGCAGTACTTC; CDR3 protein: CASSQQPDSYEQYF
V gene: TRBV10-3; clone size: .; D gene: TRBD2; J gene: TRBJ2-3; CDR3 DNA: TGTGCCACCAACAGCGGGAGTTACCCCAGGGATACGCAGTATTTT; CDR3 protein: CATNSGSYPRDTQYF
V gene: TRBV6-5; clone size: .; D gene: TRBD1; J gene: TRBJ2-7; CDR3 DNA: TGTGCCAGCAGTTACCATTCGACAGGGGGCATCTACGAGCAGTACTTC; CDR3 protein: CASSYHSTGGIYEQYF
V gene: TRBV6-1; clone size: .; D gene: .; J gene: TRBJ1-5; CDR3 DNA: TGTGCCAGCAGCGAGGTCCAGTCCCAGCATTTT; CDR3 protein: CASSEVQSQHF
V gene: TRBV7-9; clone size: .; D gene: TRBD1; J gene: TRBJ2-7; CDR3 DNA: TGTGCCAGCAGCCACCGGGACAGGGGCTACGAGCAGTACTTC; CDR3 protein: CASSHRDRGYEQYF
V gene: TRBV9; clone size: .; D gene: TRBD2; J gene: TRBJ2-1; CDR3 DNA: TGTGCCAGCAGCGCTCCTAGGACTAGCGGGACCCGTTGGAATGAGCAGTTCTTC; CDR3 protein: CASSAPRTSGTRWNEQFF
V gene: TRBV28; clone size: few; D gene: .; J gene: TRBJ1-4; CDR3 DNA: TGTGCCAGCACAGGCCCAACTAATGAAAAACTGTTTTTT; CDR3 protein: CASTGPTNEKLFF
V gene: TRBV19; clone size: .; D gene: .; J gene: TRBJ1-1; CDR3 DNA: TGTGCCAGTAGTATCCAACAGGGTAGAGCTTTCTTT; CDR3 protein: CASSIQQGRAFF
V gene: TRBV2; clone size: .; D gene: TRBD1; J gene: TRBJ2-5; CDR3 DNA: TGTGCCACGACAGGGGGGGTACAAGAGACCCAGTACTTC; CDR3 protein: CATTGGVQETQYF
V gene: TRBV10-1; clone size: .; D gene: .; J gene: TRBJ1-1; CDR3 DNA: TGCGCCAGCAGTGTCGGTCTTCGGCGGCTAATCACCACATACACTGAAGCTTTCTTT; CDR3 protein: CASSVGLRRLITTYTEAFF
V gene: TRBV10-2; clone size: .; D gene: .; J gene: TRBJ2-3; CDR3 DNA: TGCGCCAGCAGTGAGCACACGGGACTCTACACAGATACGCAGTATTTT; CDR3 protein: CASSEHTGLYTDTQYF
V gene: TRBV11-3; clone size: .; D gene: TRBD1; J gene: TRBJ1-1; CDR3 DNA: TGTGCCAGCAGCTTAGCACAGGGGGCGAAAGCTTTCTTT; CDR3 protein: CASSLAQGAKAFF
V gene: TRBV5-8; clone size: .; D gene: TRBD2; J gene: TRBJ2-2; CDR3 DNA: TGTGCCAGCAGCTCAGAGACTAGCGGGGGTGTTCTTGCCGGGGAGCTGTTTTTT; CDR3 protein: CASSSETSGGVLAGELFF
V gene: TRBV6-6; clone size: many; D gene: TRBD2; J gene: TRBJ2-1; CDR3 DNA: TGTGCCAGCAGCCCCGGGACTAGCGACTACAATGAGCAGTTCTTC; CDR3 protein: CASSPGTSDYNEQFF
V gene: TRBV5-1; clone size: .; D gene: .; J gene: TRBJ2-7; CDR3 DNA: TGCGCCAGCAGCTTCCGCAGCGAGCAGTACTTC; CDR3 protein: CASSFRSEQYF
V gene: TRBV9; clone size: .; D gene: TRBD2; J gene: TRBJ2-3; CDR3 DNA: TGTGCCAGCAGCGTATCTAGCGGGGGGGATACGCAGTATTTT; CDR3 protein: CASSVSSGGDTQYF
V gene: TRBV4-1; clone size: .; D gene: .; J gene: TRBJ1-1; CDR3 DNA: TGCGCCAGCAGCCAAGACGGTTTACGGGGAATAAACACTGAAGCTTTCTTT; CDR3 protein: CASSQDGLRGINTEAFF
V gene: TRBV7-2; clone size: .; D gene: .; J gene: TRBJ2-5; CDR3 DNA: TGTGCCAGCAGCTCCCGCGGGGGCAGGGGAGAGACCCAGTACTTC; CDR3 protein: CASSSRGGRGETQYF
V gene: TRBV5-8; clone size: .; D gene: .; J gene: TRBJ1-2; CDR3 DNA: TGTGCCAGCAGCTTGGGCGGCGCTAACTATGGCTACACCTTC; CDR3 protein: CASSLGGANYGYTF
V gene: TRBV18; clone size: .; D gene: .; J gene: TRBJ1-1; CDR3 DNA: TGTGCCAGCTCACCACTTGAAGGACAAGATGAAGCTTTCTTT; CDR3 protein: CASSPLEGQDEAFF
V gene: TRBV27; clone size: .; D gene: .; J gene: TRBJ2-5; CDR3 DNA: TGTGCCAGCAGGCGGATTAACTCGGAGACCCAGTACTTC; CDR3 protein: CASRRINSETQYF
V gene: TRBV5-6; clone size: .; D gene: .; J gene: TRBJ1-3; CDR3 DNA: TGTGCCAGCAGCCGGGGAGTCAACACCATATATTTT; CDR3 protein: CASSRGVNTIYF
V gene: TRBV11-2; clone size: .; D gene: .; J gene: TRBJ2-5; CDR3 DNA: TGTGCCAGCAGCTTATCTTACCAAGAGACCCAGTACTTC; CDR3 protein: CASSLSYQETQYF
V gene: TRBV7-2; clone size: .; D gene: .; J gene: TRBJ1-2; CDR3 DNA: TGTGCCAGCAGCTTAGGGGAGAACTATGGCTACACCTTC; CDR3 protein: CASSLGENYGYTF
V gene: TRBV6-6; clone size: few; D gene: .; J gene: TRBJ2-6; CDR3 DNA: TGTGCCACCCCTAGTACAGGGCGCCCTGGGGCCAACGTCCTGACTTTC; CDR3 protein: CATPSTGRPGANVLTF
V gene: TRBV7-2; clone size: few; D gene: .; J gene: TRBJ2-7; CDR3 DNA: TGTGCCAGCAGCCATTCGGGACAAGCCTACGAGCAGTACTTC; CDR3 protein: CASSHSGQAYEQYF
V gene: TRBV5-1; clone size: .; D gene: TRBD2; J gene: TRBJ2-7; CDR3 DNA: TGCGCCAGCAGCCTGGAGCCGACTAGCGGGAGCAGGTACGAGCAGTACTTC; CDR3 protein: CASSLEPTSGSRYEQYF
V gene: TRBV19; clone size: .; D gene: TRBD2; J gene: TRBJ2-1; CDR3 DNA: TGTGCCAGTTCTACTAGCGGGAGAAGTGAGCAGTTCTTC; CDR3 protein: CASSTSGRSEQFF
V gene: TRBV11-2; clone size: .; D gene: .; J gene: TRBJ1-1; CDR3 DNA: TGTGCCAGCAGCTCAGGGGCCCGCACTGAAGCTTTCTTT; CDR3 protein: CASSSGARTEAFF
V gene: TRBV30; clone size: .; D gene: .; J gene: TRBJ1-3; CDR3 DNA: TGTGCCTGGAGTGTACCCAGGATCAGTGCAAACACCATATATTTT; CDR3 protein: CAWSVPRISANTIYF
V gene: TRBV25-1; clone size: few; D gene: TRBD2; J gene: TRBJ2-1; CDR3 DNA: TGTGCCAGCAGCGGAAGCGGGAGACGCCACAATGAGCAGTTCTTC; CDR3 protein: CASSGSGRRHNEQFF